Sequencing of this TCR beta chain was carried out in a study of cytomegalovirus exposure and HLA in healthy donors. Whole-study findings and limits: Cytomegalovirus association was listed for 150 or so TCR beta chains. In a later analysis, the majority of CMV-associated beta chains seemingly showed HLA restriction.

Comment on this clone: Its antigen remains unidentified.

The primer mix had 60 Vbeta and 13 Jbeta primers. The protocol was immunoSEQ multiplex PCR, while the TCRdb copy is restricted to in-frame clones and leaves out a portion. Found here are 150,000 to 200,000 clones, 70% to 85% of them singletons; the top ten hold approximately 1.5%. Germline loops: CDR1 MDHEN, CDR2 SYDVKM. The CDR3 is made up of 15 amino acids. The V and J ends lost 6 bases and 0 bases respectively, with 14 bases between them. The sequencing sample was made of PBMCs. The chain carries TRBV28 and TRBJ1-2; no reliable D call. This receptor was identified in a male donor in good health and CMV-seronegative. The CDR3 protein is CASSSFEGANYGYTF. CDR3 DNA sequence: TGTGCCAGCAGCTCTTTTGAGGGAGCTAACTATGGCTACACCTTC.